The rows below give T cell receptor beta chains drawn from one sample of a study of blood T cells in healthy people across ages. TCRdb independently ran MiXCR on the 5' RACE reads; one entry per CDR3 protein. The sample contains 800,000 or so distinct CDR3 sequences, roughly 25% of which appear only once. This sample also appeared in a second study, on T cells of mothers and their children.

The sequencing sample was made of blood. The receptors stem from a boy aged 5-17 years in good health. Each CDR3 is given with its conserved first and last residue. D genes are given only for firm matches. Clone size is not always given. Where it is, it says once, few, many or a class for expanded clones.

>TRBJ2-2|few|TRBV4-3|TRBD2
TGCGCCAGCAGCCAGGGACTAAAGAACACCGGGGAGCTGTTTTTT
CASSQGLKNTGELFF
>TRBJ2-1|few|TRBV5-1|.
TGCGCCAGCAGCCCAACGCCCGAACCTTACAATGAGCAGTTCTTC
CASSPTPEPYNEQFF
>TRBJ1-1|.|TRBV29-1|.
TGCAGCGTTGTCCGGAATGGACATCAGAGCACTGAAGCTTTCTTT
CSVVRNGHQSTEAFF
>TRBJ2-2|few|TRBV12-3/TRBV12-4|TRBD2
TGTGCCAGCAGTTTAAACGGGAGGGACACCGGGGAGCTGTTTTTT
CASSLNGRDTGELFF
>TRBJ2-1|few|TRBV4-1|TRBD1
TGCGCCAGCAGCCAGATAACAGGGGATGAGCAGTTCTTC
CASSQITGDEQFF
>TRBJ1-6|few|TRBV27|.
TGTGCCAGCAGCGGACCAAACTATAATTCACCCCTCCACTTT
CASSGPNYNSPLHF
>TRBJ1-1|.|TRBV14|.
TGTGCCAGCAGGGATTCTGGACATATTGAAGCTTTCTTT
CASRDSGHIEAFF
>TRBJ2-7|.|TRBV4-3|.
TGCGCCAGCAGCCAAGACTTGACAGCAACCTACGAGCAGTGCTTC
CASSQDLTATYEQCF
>TRBJ2-4|few|TRBV28|TRBD1
TGTGCCAGCAGCGCCTTGGGACAGGGGGGTAACATTCAGTACTTC
CASSALGQGGNIQYF
>TRBJ1-4|.|TRBV5-4|.
TGTGCCAGCAGCGCGCAGGGTTATGAAAAACTGTTTTTT
CASSAQGYEKLFF
>TRBJ2-3|.|TRBV29-1|.
TGCAGCGTTGAAGGAATTAGGGGGAGGGCCTTAGCAGATACGCAGTATTTT
CSVEGIRGRALADTQYF
>TRBJ2-5|few|TRBV4-2|.
TGTGCCAGCAGCCAAGGATGGCGGCAAGAGACCCAGTACTTC
CASSQGWRQETQYF
>TRBJ2-7|.|TRBV28|.
TGTGCCAGCAGTGGAATAGAACGGGAGACCTCTTACGAGCAGTACTTC
CASSGIERETSYEQYF
>TRBJ1-1|.|TRBV3-1|.
TGTGCCAGCAGCCAAGGTGACAGGCCCATGAACACTGAAGCTTTCTTT
CASSQGDRPMNTEAFF
>TRBJ2-2|few|TRBV28|TRBD1
TGTGCCAGCAGTTCAGACAGGGAGTCCGGGGAGCTGTTTTTT
CASSSDRESGELFF
>TRBJ2-2|.|TRBV11-3|TRBD2
TGTGCCAGCAGCTCCACTAGCGGGAGTTATCGGGAGCTGTTTTTT
CASSSTSGSYRELFF
>TRBJ1-2|.|TRBV28|TRBD1
TGTGCCAGCAGTCGGACAGGGGGCGCGAGGGGCTACACCTTC
CASSRTGGARGYTF